Sequencing of this TCR beta chain was carried out in a study of T cell repertoires in cytomegalovirus infection. This clonotype was counted between two and nine times. The antigen is undetermined. Unmatched junction bases numbered 11, after V lost 6 bases and J lost 4 bases. CDR3 length equals 16 residues. CDR1 and CDR2 (germline): SNHLY, FYNNEI. TCRdb passed the reads through MiXCR, listing each CDR3 protein once. The table lists some 700,000 distinct CDR3 sequences, 33% of them singletons. Study findings and constraints: Within the response measured ex vivo, HLA-C-restricted CMV-specific TCR beta clonotypes were dominant.

Sequences were derived from cultured PBMCs, sampled from culture after CMV antigen stimulation. The chain combines TRBV2 with TRBJ2-5; 10 bases are shared with TRBD2. This TCR was sampled from a human donor in good health (CMV status not recorded). Some clones in this sample may be carry-over from other donors' samples. CDR3 nucleotide sequence: TGTGCCAGCAGGTCAGGAGCGGGAGGGCCAGGAGAGACCCAGTACTTC. Translated, it gives CASRSGAGGPGETQYF.